Listed here are 27 T cell receptor beta chains from one sample, sequenced in a study of T cell changes during pregnancy in multiple sclerosis. TCRdb keeps only in-frame clones here, not all; method: immunoSEQ multiplex PCR. This table has 65,000 to 95,000 clones, roughly 90% appearing once. The specimen comprised peripheral blood, sampled before pregnancy. Receptors were obtained from a female donor with multiple sclerosis, enrolled in a pregnancy study.

The chain uses TRBV6-5 and TRBJ2-5; 9 bases map to TRBD2. Looked up from germline, CDR1 is MNHEY and CDR2 is SVGAGI. The CDR3 length is 13 residues. V trimming: 4 bases; J trimming: 14 bases; junction bases outside the gene matches: 11. CDR3 in amino acids: CASSSAGGPILYF. Written as DNA, the CDR3 is TGTGCCAGCAGTTCAGCGGGGGGCCCTATCCTCTACTTC.

This rearrangement joins TRBV5-1 to TRBJ2-7; 7 positions agree with TRBD1. The CDR3 has 15 amino acids. CDR1 and CDR2 from the germline V gene are SGHRS and YFSETQ. V shed 4 bases, J shed 2 bases, and the junction held 9 bases outside the gene matches. The CDR3 sequence is CASSAKGQPTYEQYF. CDR3 in DNA: TGCGCCAGCAGCGCCAAGGGACAGCCTACCTACGAGCAGTACTTC.

V is TRBV5-1 and J is TRBJ1-4; D remains ambiguous. Germline V lookup: CDR1 SGHRS, CDR2 YFSETQ. V was trimmed by 4 bases and J by 0 bases, leaving 16 bases between them. CDR3 length: 17 residues. CDR3: CASSPGNLLTTNEKLFF. The CDR3, as DNA: TGCGCCAGCAGCCCTGGCAACCTCTTAACAACTAATGAAAAACTGTTTTTT.

The chain couples TRBV19 to TRBJ1-1; 8 nucleotides match TRBD1. Trimming at V came to 0 bases and at J to 6 bases, leaving 15 bases not matched to a gene. This CDR3 comprises 18 residues. Germline assignment: CDR1 LNHDA and CDR2 SQIVND (reference sequence). CDR3 loop: CASSIDPPGTGLMAEAFF. The CDR3 DNA follows: TGTGCCAGTAGTATAGACCCGCCCGGGACAGGTCTCATGGCTGAAGCTTTCTTT.

CDR3 DNA: TGTGCCAGCAGTATAATCGACAGCGAGCAGTACTTC. Translated: CASSIIDSEQYF. This chain uses TRBV28 with TRBJ2-7, with a possible D match to TRBD1 (5 bases). The CDR3 is made up of 12 amino acids. The ends were cut back, 5 bases at V and 6 bases at J, with 11 bases in the middle. Germline V lookup: CDR1 MDHEN, CDR2 SYDVKM.

This clone was observed a single time. The J gene is TRBJ2-7, the V gene TRBV29-1, with D maybe TRBD2 (6 bases). This CDR3 has 15 residues. The V end was cut by 5 bases, the J end by 0 bases, with 17 bases between. Germline CDR1 is SQVTM and CDR2 is ANQGSEA. This chain's CDR3 is CSVFGLLGSSYEQYF. For the CDR3, the DNA is TGCAGCGTTTTTGGTCTTCTCGGGAGCTCCTACGAGCAGTACTTC.

The chain employs TRBV5-4 and TRBJ1-1, with unresolved D. Germline loops: CDR1 SGHNT, CDR2 YYREEE (reference sequence). The CDR3 extends over 16 amino acids. V gave up 0 bases and J gave up 0 bases, with 12 bases separating them. The CDR3 spells CASSLGQPAMNTEAFF. DNA of the CDR3: TGTGCCAGCAGCTTGGGGCAGCCAGCGATGAACACTGAAGCTTTCTTT. The entire variable domain, with the rest obtained from reference TRBV5-4 and TRBJ1-1, is as follows: ETGVTQSPTHLIKTRGQQVTLRCSSQSGHNTVSWYQQALGQGPQFIFQYYREEENGRGNFPPRFSGLQFPNYSSELNVNALELDDSALYLCASSLGQPAMNTEAFFGQGTRLTVV.

The chain links TRBV29-1 to TRBJ2-7; weak D call: TRBD1 (6 bases). Trimming removed 4 bases at V and 5 bases at J, with 15 bases between. Germline V gene sequence: CDR1 SQVTM, CDR2 ANQGSEA. The CDR3 has 13 amino acids. The CDR3 sequence is CSVALTGFDEQYF. CDR3 bases: TGCAGCGTTGCACTGACAGGATTCGACGAGCAGTACTTC.

The chain's CDR3 is CASSGTFRNTIYF. CDR3 nucleotide sequence: TGTGCCAGCAGTGGGACATTTCGAAACACCATATATTTT. The chain employs TRBV2 and TRBJ1-3; D might be TRBD1 (5 bases). Germline V gene data show CDR1 as SNHLY and CDR2 as FYNNEI. Trimming cost V 4 bases and J 5 bases, with 9 bases left between them. The CDR3 sequence is 13 residues long. The whole variable domain, filled in from reference TRBV2 and TRBJ1-3, reads EPEVTQTPSHQVTQMGQEVILRCVPISNHLYFYWYRQILGQKVEFLVSFYNNEISEKSEIFDDQFSVERPDGSNFTLKIRSTKLEDSAMYFCASSGTFRNTIYFGEGSWLTVV.

This chain connects TRBV18 to TRBJ2-7; D possibly corresponds to TRBD1 (5 bases). Germline V gene data show CDR1 as KGHSH and CDR2 as LQKENI. Trimming stripped 2 bases from V and 0 bases from J, with 8 bases between. This CDR3 is 14 amino acids long. CDR3 nucleotide sequence: TGTGCCAGCTCACCAGTCAGGGCCTCCTACGAGCAGTACTTC. It is translated as CASSPVRASYEQYF. Full variable domain (remainder filled in from reference TRBV18 and TRBJ2-7): NAGVMQNPRHLVRRRGQEARLRCSPMKGHSHVYWYRQLPEEGLKFMVYLQKENIIDESGMPKERFSAEFPKEGPSILRIQQVVRGDSAAYFCASSPVRASYEQYFGPGTRLTVT.

In this sample, this clone turned up once. V usage is TRBV5-1 and J usage is TRBJ1-5, with D perhaps matching TRBD1 (6 bases). Germline V gene sequence: CDR1 SGHRS, CDR2 YFSETQ. Trimming removed 4 bases from V and 1 base from J, with 9 bases in between. The CDR3 has 14 residues. CDR3 coding DNA: TGCGCCAGCAGCCCAGGGGTAAGCAATCAGCCCCAGCATTTT. Its translation: CASSPGVSNQPQHF.

Only one count was recorded for this clone. This chain joins TRBV6-1 and TRBJ1-6, with 7 positions matching TRBD1. The CDR3 loop spans 15 amino acids. With V trimmed by 4 bases and J by 12 bases, 12 bases remained unmatched. Germline CDR1 MNHNS, CDR2 SASEGT. The CDR3, as DNA: TGTGCCAGCAGTGGGGGGTGGACAGGAGTGCAACCCCTCCACTTT. Its protein product is CASSGGWTGVQPLHF.

The chain combines TRBV7-3 with TRBJ2-1; the match to TRBD2 covers 8 bases. This CDR3 has 15 amino acids. Germline V CDR1 and CDR2: SGHTA, FQGTGA. The V and J ends lost 5 bases and 4 bases, in that order; junction bases with no gene match: 7. The CDR3 nucleotides read TGTGCCAGCAGCGCCCAGAGCGGGGGATACAATGAGCAGTTCTTC. Translating it yields CASSAQSGGYNEQFF. The complete variable domain, with remaining parts taken from reference TRBV7-3 and TRBJ2-1, reads GAGVSQTPSNKVTEKGKYVELRCDPISGHTALYWYRQSLGQGPEFLIYFQGTGAADDSGLPNDRFFAVRPEGSVSTLKIQRTERGDSAVYLCASSAQSGGYNEQFFGPGTRLTVL.

V gene TRBV2 combines with J gene TRBJ1-5; 7 bases agree with TRBD1. CDR1 SNHLY and CDR2 FYNNEI come from the germline V gene. V lost 5 bases, J lost 4 bases, and 8 bases stayed unmatched. The CDR3 runs 15 residues. CDR3 coding DNA: TGTGCCAGCAGTAGCCCAGGGGGAGGAAATCAGCCCCAGCATTTT. Encoded protein: CASSSPGGGNQPQHF.

The CDR3 reads CASSVGLGFDEQFF. The CDR3 bases are TGTGCCAGCAGTGTGGGACTAGGGTTTGATGAGCAGTTCTTC. The chain carries TRBV2 and TRBJ2-1; 8 nucleotides line up with TRBD2. Germline assignment: CDR1 SNHLY and CDR2 FYNNEI. CDR3 length: 14 amino acids. V gave up 4 bases and J gave up 8 bases; unmatched junction bases: 7. The entire variable domain, with the rest obtained from reference TRBV2 and TRBJ2-1, is as follows: EPEVTQTPSHQVTQMGQEVILRCVPISNHLYFYWYRQILGQKVEFLVSFYNNEISEKSEIFDDQFSVERPDGSNFTLKIRSTKLEDSAMYFCASSVGLGFDEQFFGPGTRLTVL.

V usage is TRBV18 and J usage is TRBJ1-1; D is unclear. CDR1 KGHSH and CDR2 LQKENI come from the germline V gene. Trimming stripped 8 bases from V and 2 bases from J, with 12 bases between. The CDR3 totals 13 residues. The CDR3 region has the DNA TGTGCCAGCGCCCCGGAGGGAAACACTGAAGCTTTCTTT. This translates into CASAPEGNTEAFF.

This clone was counted once. The chain employs TRBV19 and TRBJ1-1; 9 bases line up with TRBD1. J gave up 8 bases and V 4 bases, and 2 bases lay outside the gene matches. Germline loops: CDR1 LNHDA, CDR2 SQIVND (reference sequence). The CDR3 is made up of 12 amino acids. The DNA for the CDR3 is TGTGCCAGTAGTACCGGACAGGGGGAAGCTTTCTTT. This codes for CASSTGQGEAFF.

The chain combines TRBV6-5 with TRBJ1-6; D remains unclear. The V end was cut by 8 bases, the J end by 8 bases, with 10 bases between. The germline V gene has CDR1 MNHEY and CDR2 SVGAGI. This CDR3 spans 12 amino acids. The CDR3 region is CASQEMDSPLHF. DNA of the CDR3: TGTGCCAGCCAGGAAATGGATTCACCCCTCCACTTT.

The rearrangement links TRBV30 to TRBJ1-2, with D maybe TRBD1 (6 bases). From germline, CDR1 is GTSNPN and CDR2 SVGIG (reference sequence). The CDR3 contains 14 residues. V gave up 2 bases and J gave up 4 bases, with 14 bases separating them. The CDR3 protein is CAWSLEGQPYGYTF. In DNA form, the CDR3 reads TGTGCCTGGAGTCTCGAAGGACAGCCCTATGGCTACACCTTC.

The J gene is TRBJ2-3, the V gene TRBV7-9; 8 nucleotides match TRBD2. Germline V lookup: CDR1 SEHNR, CDR2 FQNEAQ (reference sequence). Trimming removed 3 bases from V and 1 base from J; junction bases left unmatched: 3. The CDR3 spans 15 residues. As DNA, the CDR3 is TGTGCCAGCAGCTTTGCGGGACTAGGCACAGATACGCAGTATTTT. It yields the protein CASSFAGLGTDTQYF.

This chain uses TRBV9 with TRBJ2-5; TRBD1 aligns across 8 bases. The CDR3 sequence is 13 residues long. In germline, CDR1 is SGDLS, CDR2 YYNGEE. After removal of 3 bases from V and 5 bases from J, the junction contained 3 bases not matched to a gene. CDR3 residues: CASSARQGETQYF. The CDR3 coding sequence is TGTGCCAGCAGCGCCAGACAGGGGGAGACCCAGTACTTC.

Only one count was recorded for this clone. The V call is TRBV30, the J call TRBJ2-5, with 8 bases lining up with TRBD1. Germline trimming cut 4 bases from V and 5 bases from J; bases unmatched to any gene: 6. Germline CDR1 reads GTSNPN; CDR2 reads SVGIG (reference sequence). CDR3 length: 13 amino acids. The chain's CDR3 is CAWNPTGAETQYF. In DNA form, the CDR3 reads TGTGCCTGGAACCCGACAGGGGCGGAGACCCAGTACTTC.

The rearrangement links TRBV6-4 to TRBJ2-2, with 8 bases that match TRBD2. The CDR3 sequence is 14 residues long. J lost 3 bases, V lost 4 bases, and 1 base had no gene match. The germline V gene encodes CDR1 MRHNA and CDR2 SNTAGT. CDR3 in DNA: TGTGCCAGCAGTGCCGGGGGGGACACCGGGGAGCTGTTTTTT. It encodes CASSAGGDTGELFF.

J is TRBJ1-5 and V is TRBV2; 7 bases align to TRBD1. The ends lost 2 bases at V and 5 bases at J; junction bases unmatched: 6. This CDR3 comprises 15 residues. CDR1 is SNHLY, CDR2 FYNNEI, per germline. CDR3 nucleotide sequence: TGTGCCAGCAGTGAATGGGCAGGGGGTGATCAGCCCCAGCATTTT. Residues: CASSEWAGGDQPQHF.

A single count supports this clone. The chain carries TRBV10-3 and TRBJ2-5, with TRBD2 identical over 8 bases. The CDR3 runs to 16 residues. In germline, CDR1 is ENHRY, CDR2 SYGVKD. The V gene end was trimmed by 3 bases and the J gene end by 0 bases; junction bases not matched to a gene: 6. The CDR3 nucleotides are TGTGCCATCAGTGAAAGGGCTAGCGGGTACCAAGAGACCCAGTACTTC. Residues: CAISERASGYQETQYF.

The CDR3 sequence is CASSEFGGRDTEAFF. For the CDR3, the DNA is TGTGCCAGCAGTGAGTTCGGGGGTCGGGACACTGAAGCTTTCTTT. The chain combines TRBV2 with TRBJ1-1; maybe TRBD1 (5 bases). The CDR3 consists of 15 residues. V was clipped by 3 bases and J by 3 bases, with 14 bases between them. The germline gives CDR1 SNHLY, CDR2 FYNNEI.

For the CDR3, the DNA is TGTGCCAGCAGCTTAGTCCGGGACAGGGGGCTCATCGGGGAAAAACTGTTTTTT. It codes for CASSLVRDRGLIGEKLFF. V gene TRBV7-9 combines with J gene TRBJ1-4, with 12 bases aligning to TRBD1. Germline assignment: CDR1 SEHNR and CDR2 FQNEAQ (reference sequence). CDR3 length: 18 residues. Trimming took 1 base from V and 8 from J; bases not matched to a gene: 11.